This T cell receptor (beta chain) was profiled in a study of blood T cell repertoires in COVID-19. CDR1 is KGHSH, CDR2 LQKENI, per germline. The germline V and J ends were trimmed by 3 bases and 3 bases, with 4 bases remaining between them. The CDR3 is 12 amino acids. Clones were read by immunoSEQ multiplex PCR, and TCRdb kept only the in-frame ones, dropping some. The table lists 130,000 or so clones, almost 85% of them singletons. This receptor was identified in a human donor in a cohort sampled during active COVID-19. Sequences were obtained from peripheral blood. The chain employs TRBV18 and TRBJ2-3; D is ambiguous. CDR3 protein: CASSPRTDTQYF. CDR3 coding DNA: TGTGCCAGCTCACCGAGGACAGATACGCAGTATTTT.